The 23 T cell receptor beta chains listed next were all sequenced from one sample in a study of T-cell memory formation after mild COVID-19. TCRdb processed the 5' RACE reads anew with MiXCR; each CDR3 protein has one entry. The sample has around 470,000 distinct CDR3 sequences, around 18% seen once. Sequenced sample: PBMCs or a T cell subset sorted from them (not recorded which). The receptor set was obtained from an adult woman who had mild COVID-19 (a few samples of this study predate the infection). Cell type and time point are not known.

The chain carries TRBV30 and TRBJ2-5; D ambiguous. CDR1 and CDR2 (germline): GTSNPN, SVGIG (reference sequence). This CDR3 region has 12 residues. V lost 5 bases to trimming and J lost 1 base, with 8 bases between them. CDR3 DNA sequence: TGTGCCTGGGGGGTGAGCCAAGAGACCCAGTACTTC. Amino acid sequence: CAWGVSQETQYF.

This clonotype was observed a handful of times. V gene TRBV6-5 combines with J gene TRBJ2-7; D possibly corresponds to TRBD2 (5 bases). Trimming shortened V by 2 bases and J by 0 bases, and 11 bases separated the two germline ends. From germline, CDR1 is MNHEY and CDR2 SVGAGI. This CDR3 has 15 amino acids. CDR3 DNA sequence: TGTGCCAGCAGTTACCGAGCACGGGGCTCCTACGAGCAGTACTTC. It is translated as CASSYRARGSYEQYF.

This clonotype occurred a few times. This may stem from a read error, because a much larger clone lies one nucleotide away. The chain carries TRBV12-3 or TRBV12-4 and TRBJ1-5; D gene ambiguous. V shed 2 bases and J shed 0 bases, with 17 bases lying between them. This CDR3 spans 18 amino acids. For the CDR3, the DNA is TGTGCCAGCAGTTTATCTCAGCTGGGGAGAGTTAGCAATCAGCCCCAGCATTTT. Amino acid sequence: CASSLSQLGRVSNQPQHF.

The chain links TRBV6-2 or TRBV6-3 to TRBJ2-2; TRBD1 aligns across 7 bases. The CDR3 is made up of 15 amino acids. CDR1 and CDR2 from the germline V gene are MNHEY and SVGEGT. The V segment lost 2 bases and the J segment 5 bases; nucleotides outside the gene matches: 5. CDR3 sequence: CASSYGHRGTGELFF. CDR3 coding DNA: TGTGCCAGCAGTTACGGGCACAGGGGAACCGGGGAGCTGTTTTTT.

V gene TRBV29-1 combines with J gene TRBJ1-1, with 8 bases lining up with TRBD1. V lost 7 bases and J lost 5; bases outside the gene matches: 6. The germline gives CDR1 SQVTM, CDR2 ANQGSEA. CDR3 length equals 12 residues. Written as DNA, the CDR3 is TGCAGCGGGAAACAGGGGGGAACTGAAGCTTTCTTT. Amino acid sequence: CSGKQGGTEAFF.

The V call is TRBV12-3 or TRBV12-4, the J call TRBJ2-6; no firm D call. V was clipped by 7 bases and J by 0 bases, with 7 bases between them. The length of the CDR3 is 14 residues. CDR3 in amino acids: CASILLSGANVLTF. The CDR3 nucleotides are TGTGCCAGCATATTACTCTCTGGGGCCAACGTCCTGACTTTC.

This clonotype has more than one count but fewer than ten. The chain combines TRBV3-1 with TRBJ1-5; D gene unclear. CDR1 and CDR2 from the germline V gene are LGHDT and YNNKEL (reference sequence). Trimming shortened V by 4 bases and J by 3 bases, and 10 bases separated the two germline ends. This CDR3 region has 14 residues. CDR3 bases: TGTGCCAGCAGCCCGATTGGGGACAATCAGCCCCAGCATTTT. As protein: CASSPIGDNQPQHF.

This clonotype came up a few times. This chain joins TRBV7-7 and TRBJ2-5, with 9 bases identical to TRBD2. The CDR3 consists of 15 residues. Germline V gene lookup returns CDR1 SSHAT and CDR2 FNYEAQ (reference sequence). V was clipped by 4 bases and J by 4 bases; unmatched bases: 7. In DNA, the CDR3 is TGTGCCAGCAGCTCAGTACTAGCGGGCCTAGAGACCCAGTACTTC. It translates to CASSSVLAGLETQYF. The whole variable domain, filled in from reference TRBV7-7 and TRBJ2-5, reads GAGVSQSPRYKVTKRGQDVTLRCDPISSHATLYWYQQALGQGPEFLTYFNYEAQPDKSGLPSDRFSAERPEGSISTLTIQRTEQRDSAMYRCASSSVLAGLETQYFGPGTRLLVL.

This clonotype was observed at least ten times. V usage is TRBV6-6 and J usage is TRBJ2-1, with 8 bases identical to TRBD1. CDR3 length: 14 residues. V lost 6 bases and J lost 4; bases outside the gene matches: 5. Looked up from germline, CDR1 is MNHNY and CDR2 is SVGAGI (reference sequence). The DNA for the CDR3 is TGTGCCAGCAGGTCGGGACAGGAGTACAATGAGCAGTTCTTC. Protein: CASRSGQEYNEQFF.

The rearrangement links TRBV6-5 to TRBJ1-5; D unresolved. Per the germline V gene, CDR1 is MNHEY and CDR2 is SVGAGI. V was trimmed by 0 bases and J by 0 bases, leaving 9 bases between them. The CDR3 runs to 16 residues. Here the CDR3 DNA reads TGTGCCAGCAGTTACTCGGCGACGGATAGCAATCAGCCCCAGCATTTT. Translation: CASSYSATDSNQPQHF.

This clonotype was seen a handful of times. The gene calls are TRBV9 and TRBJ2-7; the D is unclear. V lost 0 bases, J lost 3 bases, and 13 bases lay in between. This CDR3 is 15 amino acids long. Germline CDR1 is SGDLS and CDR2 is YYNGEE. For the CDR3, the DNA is TGTGCCAGCAGCGTAGGGCCCAACTTGAACTACGAGCAGTACTTC. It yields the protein CASSVGPNLNYEQYF.

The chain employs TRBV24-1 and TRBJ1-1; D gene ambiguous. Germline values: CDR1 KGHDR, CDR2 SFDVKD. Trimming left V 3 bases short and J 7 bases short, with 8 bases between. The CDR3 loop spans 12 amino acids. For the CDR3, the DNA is TGTGCCACCAGTGATGGCCTTAATGAAGCTTTCTTT. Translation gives CATSDGLNEAFF.

This chain's CDR3 is CASSLADIVYEQYF. In nucleotides, the CDR3 is TGTGCCAGCAGCTTAGCTGACATTGTATACGAGCAGTACTTC. This chain connects TRBV7-9 to TRBJ2-7, with no clear D. The germline V gene has CDR1 SEHNR and CDR2 FQNEAQ (reference sequence). CDR3 length equals 14 residues. The V end was cut by 0 bases, the J end by 4 bases, with 10 bases between.

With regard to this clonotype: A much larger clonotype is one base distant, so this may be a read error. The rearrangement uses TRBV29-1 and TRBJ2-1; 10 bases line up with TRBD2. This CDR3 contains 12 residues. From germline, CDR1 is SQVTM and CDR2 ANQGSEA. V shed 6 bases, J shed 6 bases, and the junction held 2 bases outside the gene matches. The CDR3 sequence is CSVRTSGNEQFF. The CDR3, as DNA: TGCAGCGTGAGGACTAGCGGCAATGAGCAGTTCTTC.

The CDR3, as DNA: TGTGCCAGCAGCCAGAGGACTAGCGGGGCAGATACGCAGTATTTT. This gives the protein CASSQRTSGADTQYF. This chain links TRBV3-1 with TRBJ2-3, with 12 bases identical to TRBD2. The V segment lost 3 bases and the J segment 4 bases; nucleotides outside the gene matches: 2. CDR1 and CDR2 (germline): LGHDT, YNNKEL (reference sequence). The CDR3 consists of 15 residues.

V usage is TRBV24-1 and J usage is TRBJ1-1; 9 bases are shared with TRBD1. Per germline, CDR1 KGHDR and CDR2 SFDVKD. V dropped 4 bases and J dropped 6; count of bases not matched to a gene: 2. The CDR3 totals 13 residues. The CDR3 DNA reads TGTGCCACCAGTGAACGGACAGGGGCTGAAGCTTTCTTT. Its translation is CATSERTGAEAFF.

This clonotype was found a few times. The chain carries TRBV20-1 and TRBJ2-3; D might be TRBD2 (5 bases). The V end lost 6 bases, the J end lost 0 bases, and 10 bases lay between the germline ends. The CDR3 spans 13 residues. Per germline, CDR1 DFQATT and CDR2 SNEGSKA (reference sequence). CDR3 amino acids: CSATRDSTDTQYF. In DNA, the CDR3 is TGCAGTGCCACTAGGGATAGCACAGATACGCAGTATTTT.

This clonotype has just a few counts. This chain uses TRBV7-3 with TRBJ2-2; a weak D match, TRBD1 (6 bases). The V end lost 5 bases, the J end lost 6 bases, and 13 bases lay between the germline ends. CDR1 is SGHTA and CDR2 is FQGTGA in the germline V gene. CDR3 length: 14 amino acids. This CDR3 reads CASSPAQGSGELFF. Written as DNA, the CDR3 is TGTGCCAGCAGCCCCGCCCAGGGGTCCGGGGAGCTGTTTTTT.

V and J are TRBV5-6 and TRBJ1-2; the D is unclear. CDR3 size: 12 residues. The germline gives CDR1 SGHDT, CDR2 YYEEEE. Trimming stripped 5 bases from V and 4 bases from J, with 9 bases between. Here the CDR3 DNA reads TGTGCCAGCAGGAGGCGAGGCTATGGCTACACCTTC. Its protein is CASRRRGYGYTF. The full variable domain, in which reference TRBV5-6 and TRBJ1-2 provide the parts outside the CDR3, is DAGVTQSPTHLIKTRGQQVTLRCSPKSGHDTVSWYQQALGQGPQFIFQYYEEEERQRGNFPDRFSGHQFPNYSSELNVNALLLGDSALYLCASRRRGYGYTFGSGTRLTVV.

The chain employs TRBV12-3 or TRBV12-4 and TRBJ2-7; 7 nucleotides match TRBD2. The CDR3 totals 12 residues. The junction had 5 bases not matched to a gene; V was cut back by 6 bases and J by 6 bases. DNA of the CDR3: TGTGCCAGCAGACAATCGGGGGGCGAGCAGTACTTC. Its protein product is CASRQSGGEQYF.

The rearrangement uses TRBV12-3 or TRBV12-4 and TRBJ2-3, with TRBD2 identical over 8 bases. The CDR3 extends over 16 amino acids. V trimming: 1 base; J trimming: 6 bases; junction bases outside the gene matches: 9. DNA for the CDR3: TGTGCCAGCAGTTTAGTGGCGGGGGGCCCGACGGATACGCAGTATTTT. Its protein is CASSLVAGGPTDTQYF.

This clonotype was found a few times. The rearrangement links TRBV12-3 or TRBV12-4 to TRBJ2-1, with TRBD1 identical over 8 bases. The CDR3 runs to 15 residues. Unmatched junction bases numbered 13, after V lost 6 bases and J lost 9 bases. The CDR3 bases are TGTGCCAGCAGGCAGCAGGGGGCTGGTAGCGGTGAGCAGTTCTTC. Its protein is CASRQQGAGSGEQFF.

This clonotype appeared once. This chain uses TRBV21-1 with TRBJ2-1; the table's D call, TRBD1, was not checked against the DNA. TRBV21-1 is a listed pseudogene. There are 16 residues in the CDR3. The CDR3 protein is CASSKMGGAIYNEQFF. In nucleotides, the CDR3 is TGTGCCAGCAGCAAAATGGGGGGCGCGATCTACAATGAGCAGTTCTTC.